This T cell receptor beta chain was captured by sequencing in a study of blood T cell repertoires in COVID-19. Whole-study context: Italy, Spain and the United States were the sources of the convalescent and acute COVID-19 samples.

Original data processing: Estimation of nucleated cell counts was performed using reference gene primer amplification. Measured with immunoSEQ multiplex PCR; TCRdb has only the in-frame clones, and not every one. V and J calls and clone size are copied from that table; D and trimming were computed from the DNA. The top ten clones hold 12% of a sample with 250,000 to 300,000 clones, roughly nine tenths of them seen once. CDR1 is LNHDA and CDR2 is SQIVND in the germline V gene (reference sequence). Trimming took 0 bases from V and 4 from J; bases not matched to a gene: 8. The CDR3 loop spans 17 amino acids. The Seattle patients joined while their infection was active and were tracked longitudinally afterward.

The receptor was derived from a woman in her thirties with COVID-19, enrolled during active disease. The source material was peripheral blood. The rearrangement uses TRBV19 and TRBJ2-1, with 8 bases lining up with TRBD2. CDR3 in DNA: TGTGCCAGTAGTATAGATCGTCGGGGGGGGCTTTACAATGAGCAGTTCTTC. Translating it yields CASSIDRRGGLYNEQFF.